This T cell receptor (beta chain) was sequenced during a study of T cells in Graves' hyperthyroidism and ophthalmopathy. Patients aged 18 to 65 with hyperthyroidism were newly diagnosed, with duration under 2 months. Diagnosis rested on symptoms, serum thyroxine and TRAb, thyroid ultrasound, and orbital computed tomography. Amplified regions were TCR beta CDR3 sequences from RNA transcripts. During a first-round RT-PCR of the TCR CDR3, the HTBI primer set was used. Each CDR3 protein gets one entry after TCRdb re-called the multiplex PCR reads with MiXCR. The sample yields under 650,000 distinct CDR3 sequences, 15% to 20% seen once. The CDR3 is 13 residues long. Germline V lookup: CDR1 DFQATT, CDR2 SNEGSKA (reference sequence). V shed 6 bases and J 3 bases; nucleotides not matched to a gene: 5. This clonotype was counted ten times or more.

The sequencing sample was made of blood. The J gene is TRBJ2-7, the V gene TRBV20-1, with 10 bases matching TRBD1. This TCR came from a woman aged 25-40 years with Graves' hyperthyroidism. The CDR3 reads CSATGTGDYEQYF. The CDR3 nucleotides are TGCAGTGCCACCGGGACAGGGGACTACGAGCAGTACTTC.